Below, 30 T cell receptor beta chains from the same sample are listed, as sequenced in a study of cytomegalovirus exposure and HLA in healthy donors. The study ran its PCR with 60 Vbeta and 13 Jbeta primers. Only in-frame clones appear in the TCRdb table, and some are missing; sequencing was by immunoSEQ multiplex PCR. The sample has over 200,000 clones, about 89% seen once. The sequencing input was PBMCs. The receptors here all came from a woman under 30 in good health and CMV-seronegative.

J is TRBJ2-1 and V is TRBV9, with 9 bases identical to TRBD1. Germline V gene data show CDR1 as SGDLS and CDR2 as YYNGEE. Germline trimming cut 2 bases from V and 5 bases from J; bases unmatched to any gene: 11. This CDR3 contains 17 residues. In DNA, the CDR3 is TGTGCCAGCAGCGTGGAATTCCCGGGACAGGGTCACAATGAGCAGTTCTTC. Protein: CASSVEFPGQGHNEQFF.

The J gene is TRBJ2-5, the V gene TRBV4-2; D might be TRBD1 (5 bases). The germline V and J ends were trimmed by 4 bases and 7 bases, with 13 bases remaining between them. CDR3 length equals 13 residues. Germline V gene sequence: CDR1 LGHNA, CDR2 YNFKEQ. The CDR3 here is CASSPGPHGTQYF. CDR3 in DNA: TGTGCCAGCAGCCCAGGGCCCCACGGGACCCAGTACTTC.

This rearrangement joins TRBV11-3 to TRBJ2-2; D uncertain. V was pared by 5 bases and J by 7 bases, with 17 bases between. This CDR3 is built from 15 residues. The germline gives CDR1 SGHNT, CDR2 YENEEA. The CDR3 DNA is TGTGCCAGCAGCCAAGGTTCGGGTCCCGGCGGGGAGCTGTTTTTT. The encoded protein is CASSQGSGPGGELFF.

This sequence joins TRBV10-1 and TRBJ2-5; TRBD1 matches 9 bases. The CDR3 sequence is 16 residues long. Looked up from germline, CDR1 is WNHNN and CDR2 is SYGVQD (reference sequence). The V and J ends lost 0 bases and 6 bases, in that order; junction bases with no gene match: 8. The CDR3 DNA reads as TGCGCCAGCAGTGAGTCGGGAACAGGGGGCATGAAGACCCAGTACTTC. Its protein is CASSESGTGGMKTQYF.

The V gene is TRBV7-2, the J gene TRBJ2-3, with no clear D. Germline lookup yields CDR1 SGHTA and CDR2 FQGNSA. The CDR3 has 12 residues. The V end lost 5 bases, the J end lost 3 bases, and 6 bases lay between the germline ends. CDR3 in amino acids: CASSQATDTQYF. As DNA, the CDR3 is TGTGCCAGCAGCCAGGCTACAGATACGCAGTATTTT.

The chain carries TRBV7-9 and TRBJ2-1, with 7 bases that match TRBD1. Germline loops: CDR1 SEHNR, CDR2 FQNEAQ (reference sequence). The CDR3 totals 11 residues. J was trimmed by 9 bases and V by 6 bases; bases with no gene match: 2. The CDR3 loop is CASRTGIEQFF. The CDR3 coding sequence is TGTGCCAGCAGGACAGGGATTGAGCAGTTCTTC. The full variable domain, rest sourced from reference TRBV7-9 and TRBJ2-1, is DTGVSQNPRHKITKRGQNVTFRCDPISEHNRLYWYRQTLGQGPEFLTYFQNEAQLEKSRLLSDRFSAERPKGSFSTLEIQRTEQGDSAMYLCASRTGIEQFFGPGTRLTVL.

The chain is built from TRBV2 and TRBJ2-4; 10 nucleotides agree with TRBD1. The J segment lost 12 bases and the V segment lost 6 bases, leaving 20 bases of the junction unmatched. The CDR3 totals 17 residues. The germline V gene encodes CDR1 SNHLY and CDR2 FYNNEI. The CDR3, as DNA: TGTGCCAGCAGCGGGGATGGGACAGGGGCCTTGGTACAGGGTCAGTACTTC. Translated: CASSGDGTGALVQGQYF.

This rearrangement joins TRBV15 to TRBJ2-7; D is unclear. This CDR3 region has 15 residues. Germline V gives CDR1 LNHNV, CDR2 YYDKDF (reference sequence). Trimming took 0 bases from V and 2 from J, leaving 11 bases between them. The CDR3 region is CATSRDSKETYEQYF. The CDR3 DNA follows: TGTGCCACCAGCAGAGATTCGAAGGAGACCTACGAGCAGTACTTC.

This sequence joins TRBV6-5 and TRBJ2-7; 9 nucleotides match TRBD1. Germline CDR1 reads MNHEY; CDR2 reads SVGAGI. The CDR3 length is 14 residues. With V trimmed by 2 bases and J by 5 bases, 4 bases remained unmatched. This chain's CDR3 is CASSYRDRAHEQYF. In DNA, the CDR3 is TGTGCCAGCAGTTACCGGGACAGGGCCCACGAGCAGTACTTC.

The CDR3 DNA is TGTGCCAGCAGCCGCGGTAGCAATCAGCCCCAGCATTTT. Protein: CASSRGSNQPQHF. The V gene is TRBV7-9, the J gene TRBJ1-5; D gene ambiguous. The CDR3 sequence is 13 residues long. Germline V lookup: CDR1 SEHNR, CDR2 FQNEAQ (reference sequence). Between the trimmed V and J ends, which lost 5 bases and 0 bases, there was a span of 5 bases.

The chain uses TRBV19 and TRBJ2-4; D is unclear. The CDR3 covers 13 residues. The germline V gene encodes CDR1 LNHDA and CDR2 SQIVND (reference sequence). Trimming cost V 3 bases and J 10 bases, with 13 bases left between them. The CDR3 loop reads CASSIDYEEIQYF. CDR3 sequence (DNA): TGTGCCAGTAGTATTGATTACGAGGAGATTCAGTACTTC.

The V gene is TRBV11-2, the J gene TRBJ1-2; D not resolved. Trimming took off 0 bases at V and 4 bases at J, with 9 bases between the two ends. There are 14 residues in the CDR3. The germline V gene encodes CDR1 SGHAT and CDR2 FQNNGV. The CDR3 coding sequence is TGTGCCAGCAGCTTAGAGTCCGGGTCCTATGGCTACACCTTC. Amino acids: CASSLESGSYGYTF.

Of note for this clone: Germline and junction disagree at one end, which may indicate a read error. The rearrangement uses TRBV9 and TRBJ2-7; the D gene is possibly TRBD2 (5 bases). Germline CDR1 reads SGDLS; CDR2 reads YYNGEE. This CDR3 contains 14 residues. CDR3 in amino acids: CASSPGGSNYEQCF. CDR3 nucleotide sequence: TGTGCCAGCAGCCCGGGCGGGTCGAATTACGAGCAGTGCTTC.

The V call is TRBV20-1, the J call TRBJ1-1; the match to TRBD1 covers 7 bases. The CDR3 is 11 residues long. The germline gives CDR1 DFQATT, CDR2 SNEGSKA (reference sequence). The V segment lost 2 bases and the J segment 7 bases; nucleotides outside the gene matches: 1. Here the CDR3 reads CSARRQGEAFF. For the CDR3, the DNA is TGCAGTGCTAGACGACAGGGTGAAGCTTTCTTT.

The CDR3 loop is CAISESEPSSGANVLTF. DNA of the CDR3: TGTGCCATCAGTGAGTCGGAGCCGAGCTCTGGGGCCAACGTCCTGACTTTC. The chain is built from TRBV10-3 and TRBJ2-6; D ambiguous. Germline V gene lookup returns CDR1 ENHRY and CDR2 SYGVKD. Trimming pared 0 bases from V and 0 bases from J, leaving 9 bases between. This CDR3 comprises 17 residues.

A single count supports this clone. This chain links TRBV27 with TRBJ1-4; possible D gene TRBD1, 6 bases. CDR3 length: 17 residues. The germline CDR1 and CDR2 sequences are MNHEY and SMNVEV (reference sequence). Trimming took 0 bases from V and 6 from J, leaving 17 bases between them. The CDR3 nucleotides read TGTGCCAGCAGTTTATCGCGGCGGACGGGGGGCGATGAAAAACTGTTTTTT. This translates into CASSLSRRTGGDEKLFF. Variable domain in full (rest from reference TRBV27 and TRBJ1-4): EAQVTQNPRYLITVTGKKLTVTCSQNMNHEYMSWYRQDPGLGLRQIYYSMNVEVTDKGDVPEGYKVSRKEKRNFPLILESPSPNQTSLYFCASSLSRRTGGDEKLFFGSGTQLSVL.

This clone is a singleton in its sample. This chain uses TRBV28 with TRBJ2-5, with 10 bases identical to TRBD2. CDR1 is MDHEN, CDR2 SYDVKM, per germline. The junction had 3 bases not matched to a gene; V was cut back by 6 bases and J by 5 bases. The CDR3 totals 13 residues. CDR3 loop: CASRLAGGETQYF. CDR3 nucleotide sequence: TGTGCCAGCAGGTTAGCGGGAGGTGAGACCCAGTACTTC.

This chain links TRBV28 with TRBJ1-4; D remains unclear. CDR1 and CDR2 from the germline V gene are MDHEN and SYDVKM. With 5 bases removed from V and 5 bases from J, the gap between germline ends came to 9 bases. The length of the CDR3 is 13 residues. The CDR3 reads CASSVTENEKLFF. CDR3 in DNA: TGTGCCAGCAGTGTGACTGAGAATGAAAAACTGTTTTTT.

J is TRBJ1-5 and V is TRBV28; TRBD1 might be the D (6 bases). Germline CDR1 and CDR2: MDHEN and SYDVKM. The ends were cut back, 4 bases at V and 0 bases at J, with 10 bases in the middle. CDR3 length equals 15 residues. The CDR3 coding sequence is TGTGCCAGCAGTTCGGACAGCTATAGCAATCAGCCCCAGCATTTT. Translating it yields CASSSDSYSNQPQHF.

This clone was counted once. The J gene is TRBJ1-2, the V gene TRBV19; D is perhaps TRBD1 (6 bases). Trimming took off 3 bases at V and 7 bases at J, with 12 bases between the two ends. The CDR3 spans 13 residues. The germline CDR1 and CDR2 sequences are LNHDA and SQIVND (reference sequence). This chain's CDR3 is CASSIVGAGGYTF. CDR3 nucleotide sequence: TGTGCCAGTAGTATTGTGGGGGCCGGTGGCTACACCTTC.

This clone was seen a few times. This chain uses TRBV4-1 with TRBJ1-6; 10 bases are shared with TRBD1. The CDR3 consists of 15 residues. V trimming: 1 base; J trimming: 8 bases; junction bases outside the gene matches: 2. From germline, CDR1 is MGHRA and CDR2 YSYEKL. CDR3 DNA sequence: TGCGCCAGCAGCCAAGCGACAGGGGGCCATTCACCCCTCCACTTT. As protein: CASSQATGGHSPLHF.

The chain recombines TRBV18 with TRBJ1-1; TRBD1 aligns across 8 bases. The CDR3 runs 14 residues. Looked up from germline, CDR1 is KGHSH and CDR2 is LQKENI. The V gene end was trimmed by 9 bases and the J gene end by 3 bases; junction bases not matched to a gene: 9. The CDR3 DNA follows: TGTGCCAGTCAACCACAGGGGGGGGACACTGAAGCTTTCTTT. Amino acid sequence: CASQPQGGDTEAFF.

The chain carries TRBV5-6 and TRBJ1-4, with 10 bases lining up with TRBD1. CDR3 length: 16 residues. Unmatched junction bases numbered 8, after V lost 4 bases and J lost 5 bases. The germline CDR1 and CDR2 sequences are SGHDT and YYEEEE. DNA for the CDR3: TGTGCCAGCAGCCGACAGGGGGCTGGGGTGAATGAAAAACTGTTTTTT. Amino acids: CASSRQGAGVNEKLFF.

The chain recombines TRBV14 with TRBJ2-5, with D unclear. The germline V gene has CDR1 SGHDN and CDR2 FVKESK. Trimming shortened V by 2 bases and J by 2 bases, and 6 bases separated the two germline ends. There are 13 residues in the CDR3. The CDR3 is CASSQFLQETQYF. The CDR3, as DNA: TGTGCCAGCAGCCAATTTCTACAAGAGACCCAGTACTTC.

The gene calls are TRBV29-1 and TRBJ2-7; 8 bases match TRBD1. Germline assignment: CDR1 SQVTM and CDR2 ANQGSEA. Trimming at V came to 7 bases and at J to 0 bases, leaving 11 bases not matched to a gene. This CDR3 comprises 15 residues. CDR3 residues: CSAENPGQGSYEQYF. In nucleotides, the CDR3 is TGCAGCGCCGAGAACCCCGGACAGGGCTCCTACGAGCAGTACTTC.

The V gene is TRBV5-8, the J gene TRBJ1-1, with TRBD1 matching over 9 bases. J lost 4 bases, V lost 3 bases, and 7 bases had no gene match. Germline V gene lookup returns CDR1 SGHTS and CDR2 YDEGEE. The CDR3 length is 15 residues. The CDR3 nucleotides read TGTGCCAGCAGCTCGGGACAGGGAAGGGTCACTGAAGCTTTCTTT. Translated: CASSSGQGRVTEAFF.

The DNA for the CDR3 is TGTGCCAGCAGCCCGGAAAGTTGGGACAGAAAGTACAATGAGCAGTTCTTC. Its protein product is CASSPESWDRKYNEQFF. V and J are TRBV5-6 and TRBJ2-1; TRBD1 matches at 7 bases. CDR3 size: 17 residues. V lost 4 bases, J lost 4 bases, and 14 bases stayed unmatched. Germline-derived CDR1 and CDR2 are SGHDT and YYEEEE.

The V and J genes are TRBV7-2 and TRBJ2-2; 8 bases fit TRBD2. CDR1 is SGHTA, CDR2 FQGNSA, per germline. Unmatched junction bases numbered 6, after V lost 4 bases and J lost 2 bases. This CDR3 is 16 amino acids long. The CDR3 spells CASSSRSGANTGELFF. CDR3 nucleotides: TGTGCCAGCAGCTCGCGTAGCGGGGCTAACACCGGGGAGCTGTTTTTT.

The chain is built from TRBV5-5 and TRBJ2-7; D is possibly TRBD1 (6 bases). The germline V gene has CDR1 SGHKS and CDR2 YYEKEE (reference sequence). The CDR3 sequence is 14 residues long. Trimming stripped 2 bases from V and 6 bases from J, with 15 bases between. As DNA, the CDR3 is TGTGCCAGCAGCTTCAACAGGGAGATAGGCGAGCAGTACTTC. Protein sequence: CASSFNREIGEQYF.

V gene TRBV5-6 combines with J gene TRBJ2-7; D is uncertain. Germline loops: CDR1 SGHDT, CDR2 YYEEEE. The CDR3 totals 14 residues. V lost 2 bases, J lost 0 bases, and 9 bases lay in between. The CDR3 loop is CASSFGPSSYEQYF. The CDR3 DNA reads as TGTGCCAGCAGCTTCGGTCCATCCTCCTACGAGCAGTACTTC.